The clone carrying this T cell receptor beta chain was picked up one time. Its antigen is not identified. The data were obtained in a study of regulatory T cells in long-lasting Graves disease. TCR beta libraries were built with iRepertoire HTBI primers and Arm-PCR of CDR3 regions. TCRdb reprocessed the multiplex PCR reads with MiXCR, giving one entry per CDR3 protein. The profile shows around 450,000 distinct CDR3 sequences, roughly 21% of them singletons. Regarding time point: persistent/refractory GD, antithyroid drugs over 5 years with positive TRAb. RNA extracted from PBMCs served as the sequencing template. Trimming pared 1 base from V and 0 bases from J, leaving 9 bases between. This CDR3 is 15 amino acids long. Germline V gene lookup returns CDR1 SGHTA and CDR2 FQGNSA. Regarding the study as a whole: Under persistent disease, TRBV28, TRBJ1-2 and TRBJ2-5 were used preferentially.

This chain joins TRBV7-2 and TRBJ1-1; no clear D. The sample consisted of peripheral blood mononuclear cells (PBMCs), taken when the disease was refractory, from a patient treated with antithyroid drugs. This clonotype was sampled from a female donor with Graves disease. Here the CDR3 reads CASSLEGRLNTEAFF. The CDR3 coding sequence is TGTGCCAGCAGCTTAGAAGGACGGCTGAACACTGAAGCTTTCTTT.